This T cell receptor (beta chain) emerged from a study of radiotherapy plus CTLA-4 blockade in lung cancer. Germline CDR1 is SGHKS and CDR2 is YYEKEE (reference sequence). V lost 1 base to trimming and J lost 2 bases; unmatched junction nucleotides: 3. The CDR3 runs 14 residues. The data were produced by immunoSEQ multiplex PCR, yet TCRdb's version contains in-frame clones alone and is incomplete. The table shows tens of thousands of clones, with 70% to 80% occurring only once. This chain uses TRBV5-5 with TRBJ2-7, with TRBD1 identical over 7 bases. The sequences come from peripheral blood, collected from a patient treated with radiotherapy plus ipilimumab. This TCR was sampled from a human donor with non-small cell lung cancer who had a complete response to radiotherapy plus ipilimumab. CDR3 nucleotides: TGTGCCAGCAGCTTGCTCCAGGGGGCCTACGAGCAGTACTTC. It codes for CASSLLQGAYEQYF.